This TCR beta chain was captured in a study of cytomegalovirus exposure and HLA in healthy donors. Across the study: Unique TCR beta sequences numbering approximately 120 million came from 150 million to 200 million T cells in an earlier analysis. Overall study findings and caveats: At a 0.05 false discovery rate, a later analysis found some 18,000 TCR beta sequences to be associated with HLA alleles. The study listed some 160 cytomegalovirus-associated TCR beta chains. Published work reported that the classifier diagnosed cytomegalovirus status with high specificity and sensitivity.

Concerning this clone itself: What it binds is not known. At one end the junction does not follow the germline gene, possibly because of a read error.

Primers for the PCR totalled 60 Vbeta and 13 Jbeta. Assay used: immunoSEQ multiplex PCR; TCRdb lists only in-frame clones, some missing. The repertoire includes 77,000 or so clones, around 75% of them detected once, and roughly 7.2% sits in the top ten. CDR1 SGHTA and CDR2 FQGTGA come from the germline V gene. CDR3 length: 15 amino acids. V is TRBV7-3 and J is TRBJ1-5; perhaps TRBD1 as D (5 bases). The sequence derives from a woman in her thirties or forties in good health and CMV-seronegative. Material for sequencing was PBMCs. The CDR3 spells CASSLGGVRNRPQHF. The CDR3 DNA follows: TGTGCCAGCAGCTTGGGGGGGGTTCGCAATCGGCCCCAGCATTTT.